These T cell receptor beta chains were read from a single sample in a study of shared clonotypes between healthy human individuals. Measured with immunoSEQ multiplex PCR; TCRdb has only the in-frame clones, and not every one. The table has approximately 720,000 clones, about 78% seen once; the top ten hold around 2%. Source material: memory CD4+ T cells sorted from blood. These receptors were obtained from a woman aged 25 to 45 in good health. Each CDR3 is given without its conserved first and last residue.

v_gene: TRBV18; CDR3aa: ASSPGTGKYNEQF
v_gene: TRBV18; CDR3aa: ASSPANTGELF
v_gene: TRBV6-1; CDR3aa: ATGTGRRNTIY
v_gene: TRBV19; CDR3aa: ASRNRDTSFDQPQH
v_gene: TRBV28; CDR3aa: ASRGRGRRYEQY
v_gene: TRBV5-1; CDR3aa: ASSLASVTGSEKLF
v_gene: TRBV28; CDR3aa: ASSLAGQATVNYGYT
v_gene: TRBV10-3; CDR3aa: ASGGNTEAF
v_gene: TRBV18; CDR3aa: ASSPGGLAGDTKTQY
v_gene: TRBV4-1; CDR3aa: ASSQDAAVGGYT
v_gene: TRBV6-1; CDR3aa: ASSELAEGGQF
v_gene: TRBV9; CDR3aa: ASSVVRLAVPDEQF
v_gene: TRBV7-9; CDR3aa: ASSLIAGNEKLF
v_gene: TRBV20-1; CDR3aa: SASLGEKLF
v_gene: TRBV6-4; CDR3aa: ASSSLAGGYEQY
v_gene: TRBV2; CDR3aa: ASRPIVITGPTYEQY
v_gene: TRBV7-3; CDR3aa: ARLLTGGTNEKLF
v_gene: TRBV2; CDR3aa: ASSLRTSGGELF
v_gene: TRBV10-2; CDR3aa: ASSESWTSGNNEQF
v_gene: TRBV5-1; CDR3aa: ASSLDRDGETQY
v_gene: TRBV28; CDR3aa: ASSLSFRRLRSSGNTIY
v_gene: TRBV5-1; CDR3aa: ASSLDSNSGIRF
v_gene: TRBV5-8; CDR3aa: ASSRSIQETQY
v_gene: TRBV6-5; CDR3aa: ASRPVGESYEQY
v_gene: TRBV20-1; CDR3aa: SARDDPDAF
v_gene: TRBV23-1; CDR3aa: ASSQSSTHRGRSSNQPQH
v_gene: TRBV5-1; CDR3aa: ASSPGTSGITDTQY
v_gene: TRBV7-9; CDR3aa: ASSLAGGPYNEQF
v_gene: TRBV18; CDR3aa: ASSLTTSNTEAF
v_gene: TRBV6-1; CDR3aa: ASSAFRTGVYEQY
v_gene: TRBV14; CDR3aa: ASSQDLVYRGTDTQY
v_gene: TRBV14; CDR3aa: ASSRQTGTNEKLF
v_gene: TRBV10-3; CDR3aa: ATGGNTEAF
v_gene: TRBV4-1; CDR3aa: ASSHPYGGRGGGANVLT
v_gene: TRBV4-2; CDR3aa: ASSVAVKSMDPRGYEQY
v_gene: TRBV29-1; CDR3aa: SVRGQGLGRTDTQY
v_gene: TRBV27; CDR3aa: ASSLTGYSNQPQH
v_gene: TRBV27; CDR3aa: ASSLSLDRAPYEQY
v_gene: TRBV5-4; CDR3aa: ASSLDQGAGDTQY
v_gene: TRBV7-8; CDR3aa: ASSFSGTTGANVLT
v_gene: TRBV20-1; CDR3aa: SALGRLEQY
v_gene: TRBV6-5; CDR3aa: ASSRAGEKLF
v_gene: TRBV7-9; CDR3aa: ASSDYAVLVYGYT
v_gene: TRBV9; CDR3aa: ASSVAWGSGNTIY
v_gene: TRBV2; CDR3aa: ASSEEGRPYNEQF
v_gene: TRBV6-1; CDR3aa: ASSRNGFRDTEAF
v_gene: TRBV30; CDR3aa: AWSEGVGQPQH
v_gene: TRBV30; CDR3aa: AWSYGSTGANVLT